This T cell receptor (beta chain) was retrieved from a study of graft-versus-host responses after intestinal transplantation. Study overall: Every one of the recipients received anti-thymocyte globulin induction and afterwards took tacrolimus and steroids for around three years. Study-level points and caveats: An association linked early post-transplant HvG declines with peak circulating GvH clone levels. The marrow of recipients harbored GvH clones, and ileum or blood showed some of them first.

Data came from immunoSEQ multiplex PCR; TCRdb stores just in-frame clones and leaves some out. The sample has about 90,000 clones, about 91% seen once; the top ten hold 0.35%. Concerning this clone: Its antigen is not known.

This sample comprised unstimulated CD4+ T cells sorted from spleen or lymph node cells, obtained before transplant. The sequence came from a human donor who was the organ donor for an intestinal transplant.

The CDR3 here is CASSQTGLLPDTQYF. In DNA, the CDR3 is TGCGCCAGCAGCCAAACGGGACTCCTCCCAGATACGCAGTATTTT. The chain is built from TRBV4-1 and TRBJ2-3; a possible D gene is TRBD2 (6 bases). The V and J ends lost 2 bases and 4 bases respectively, with 13 bases between them. This CDR3 has 15 amino acids. The germline V gene has CDR1 MGHRA and CDR2 YSYEKL.